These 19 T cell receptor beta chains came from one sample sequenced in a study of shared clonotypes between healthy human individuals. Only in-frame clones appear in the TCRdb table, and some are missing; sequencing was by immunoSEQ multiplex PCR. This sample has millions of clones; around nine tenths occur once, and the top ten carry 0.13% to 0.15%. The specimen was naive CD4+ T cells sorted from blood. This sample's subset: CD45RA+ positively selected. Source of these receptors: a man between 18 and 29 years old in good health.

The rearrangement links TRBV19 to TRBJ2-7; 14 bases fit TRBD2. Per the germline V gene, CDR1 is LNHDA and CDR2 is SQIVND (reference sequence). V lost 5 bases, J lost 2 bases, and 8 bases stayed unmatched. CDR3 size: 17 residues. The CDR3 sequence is CASSGTSGSSSPYEQYF. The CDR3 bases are TGTGCCAGTAGTGGGACTAGCGGGAGTAGTTCCCCCTACGAGCAGTACTTC. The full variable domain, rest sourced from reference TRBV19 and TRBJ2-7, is DGGITQSPKYLFRKEGQNVTLSCEQNLNHDAMYWYRQDPGQGLRLIYYSQIVNDFQKGDIAEGYSVSREKKESFPLTVTSAQKNPTAFYLCASSGTSGSSSPYEQYFGPGTRLTVT.

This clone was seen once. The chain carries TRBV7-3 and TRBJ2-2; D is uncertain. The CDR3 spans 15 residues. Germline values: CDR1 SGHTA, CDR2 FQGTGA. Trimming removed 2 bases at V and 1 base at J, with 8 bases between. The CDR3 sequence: CASSLGGVNTGELFF. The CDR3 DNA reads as TGTGCCAGCAGCTTAGGTGGGGTGAACACCGGGGAGCTGTTTTTT.

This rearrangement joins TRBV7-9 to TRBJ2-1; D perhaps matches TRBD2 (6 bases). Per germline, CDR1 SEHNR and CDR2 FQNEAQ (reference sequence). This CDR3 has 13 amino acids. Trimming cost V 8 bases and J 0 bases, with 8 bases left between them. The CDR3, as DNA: TGTGCCAGCGGGACTTACTCCTACAATGAGCAGTTCTTC. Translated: CASGTYSYNEQFF.

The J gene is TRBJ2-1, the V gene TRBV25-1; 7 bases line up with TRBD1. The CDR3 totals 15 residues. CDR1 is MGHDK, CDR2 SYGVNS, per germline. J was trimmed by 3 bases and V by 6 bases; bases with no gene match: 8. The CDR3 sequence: CASRVTGQLYNEQFF. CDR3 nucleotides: TGTGCCAGCAGGGTGACGGGACAGCTCTACAATGAGCAGTTCTTC. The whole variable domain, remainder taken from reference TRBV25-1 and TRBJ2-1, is EADIYQTPRYLVIGTGKKITLECSQTMGHDKMYWYQQDPGMELHLIHYSYGVNSTEKGDLSSESTVSRIRTEHFPLTLESARPSHTSQYLCASRVTGQLYNEQFFGPGTRLTVL.

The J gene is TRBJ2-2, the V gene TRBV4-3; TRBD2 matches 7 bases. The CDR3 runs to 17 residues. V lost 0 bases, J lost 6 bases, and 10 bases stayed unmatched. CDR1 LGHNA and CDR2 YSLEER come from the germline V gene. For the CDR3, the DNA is TGCGCCAGCAGCCAAGATGCGAGCGGGATCCCCCCCGGGGAGCTGTTTTTT. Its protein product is CASSQDASGIPPGELFF.

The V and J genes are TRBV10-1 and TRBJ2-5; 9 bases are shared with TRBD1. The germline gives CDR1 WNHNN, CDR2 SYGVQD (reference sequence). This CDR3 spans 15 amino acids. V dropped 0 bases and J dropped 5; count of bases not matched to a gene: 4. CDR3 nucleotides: TGCGCCAGCAGTGAGTCGGGACAGGGTGTGGAGACCCAGTACTTC. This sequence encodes CASSESGQGVETQYF.

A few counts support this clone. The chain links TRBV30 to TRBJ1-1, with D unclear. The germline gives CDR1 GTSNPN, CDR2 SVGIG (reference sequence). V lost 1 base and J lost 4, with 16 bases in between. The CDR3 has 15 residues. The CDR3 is CAWSAPRQRVTEAFF. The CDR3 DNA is TGTGCCTGGAGTGCCCCGAGGCAGCGGGTCACTGAAGCTTTCTTT. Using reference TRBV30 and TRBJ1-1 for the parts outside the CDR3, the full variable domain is SQTIHQWPATLVQPVGSPLSLECTVEGTSNPNLYWYRQAAGRGLQLLFYSVGIGQISSEVPQNLSASRPQDRQFILSSKKLLLSDSGFYLCAWSAPRQRVTEAFFGQGTRLTVV.

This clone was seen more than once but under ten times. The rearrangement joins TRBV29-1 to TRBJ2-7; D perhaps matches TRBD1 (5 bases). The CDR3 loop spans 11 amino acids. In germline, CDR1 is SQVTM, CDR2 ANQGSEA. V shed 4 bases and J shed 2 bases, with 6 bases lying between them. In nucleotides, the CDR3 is TGCAGCGTTGGCAGGGCCTACGAGCAGTACTTC. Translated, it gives CSVGRAYEQYF.

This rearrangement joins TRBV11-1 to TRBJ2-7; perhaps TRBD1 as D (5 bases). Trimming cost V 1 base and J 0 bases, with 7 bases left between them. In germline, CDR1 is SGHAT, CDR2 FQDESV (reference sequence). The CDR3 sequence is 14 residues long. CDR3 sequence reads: CASSLGQSSYEQYF. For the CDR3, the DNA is TGTGCCAGCAGCTTAGGACAGAGCTCCTACGAGCAGTACTTC. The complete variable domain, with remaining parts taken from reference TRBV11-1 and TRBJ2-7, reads EAEVAQSPRYKITEKSQAVAFWCDPISGHATLYWYRQILGQGPELLVQFQDESVVDDSQLPKDRFSAERLKGVDSTLKIQPAELGDSAMYLCASSLGQSSYEQYFGPGTRLTVT.

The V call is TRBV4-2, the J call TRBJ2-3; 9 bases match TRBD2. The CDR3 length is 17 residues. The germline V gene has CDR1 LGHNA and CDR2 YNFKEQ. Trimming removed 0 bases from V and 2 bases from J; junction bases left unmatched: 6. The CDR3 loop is CASSQEASSGVTDTQYF. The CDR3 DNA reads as TGTGCCAGCAGCCAAGAGGCGTCTAGCGGGGTCACAGATACGCAGTATTTT.

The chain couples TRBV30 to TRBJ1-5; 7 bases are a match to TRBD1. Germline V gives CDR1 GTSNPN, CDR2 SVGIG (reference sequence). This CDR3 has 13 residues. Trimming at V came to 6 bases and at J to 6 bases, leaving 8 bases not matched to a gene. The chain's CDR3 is CACGVGGGQPQHF. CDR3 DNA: TGTGCCTGTGGGGTAGGGGGCGGTCAGCCCCAGCATTTT.

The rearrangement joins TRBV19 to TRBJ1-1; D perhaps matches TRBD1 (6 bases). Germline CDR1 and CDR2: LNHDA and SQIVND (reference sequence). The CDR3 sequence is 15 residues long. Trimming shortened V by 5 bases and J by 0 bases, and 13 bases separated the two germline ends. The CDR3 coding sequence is TGTGCCAGTAGTGAGTTCGGGGGCTTGAACACTGAAGCTTTCTTT. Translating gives CASSEFGGLNTEAFF.

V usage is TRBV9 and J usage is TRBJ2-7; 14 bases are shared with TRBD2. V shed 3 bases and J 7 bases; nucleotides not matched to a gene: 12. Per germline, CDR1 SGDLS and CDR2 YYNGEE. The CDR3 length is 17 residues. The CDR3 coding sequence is TGTGCCAGCAGCGAGGGGGGACTAGCGGGAGCCCAAGGGGAGCAGTACTTC. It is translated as CASSEGGLAGAQGEQYF.

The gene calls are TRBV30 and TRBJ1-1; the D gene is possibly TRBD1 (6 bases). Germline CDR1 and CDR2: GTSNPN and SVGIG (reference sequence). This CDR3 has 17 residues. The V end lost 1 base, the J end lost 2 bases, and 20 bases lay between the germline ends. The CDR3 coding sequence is TGTGCCTGGAGTGCGACCACCAGGGGACACCGAAACACTGAAGCTTTCTTT. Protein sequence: CAWSATTRGHRNTEAFF.

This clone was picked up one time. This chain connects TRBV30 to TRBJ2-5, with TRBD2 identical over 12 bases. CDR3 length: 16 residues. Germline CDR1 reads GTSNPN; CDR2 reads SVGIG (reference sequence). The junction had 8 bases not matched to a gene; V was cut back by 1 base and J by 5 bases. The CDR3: CAWSAPGLAGGETQYF. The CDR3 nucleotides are TGTGCCTGGAGTGCGCCGGGACTAGCGGGCGGGGAGACCCAGTACTTC.

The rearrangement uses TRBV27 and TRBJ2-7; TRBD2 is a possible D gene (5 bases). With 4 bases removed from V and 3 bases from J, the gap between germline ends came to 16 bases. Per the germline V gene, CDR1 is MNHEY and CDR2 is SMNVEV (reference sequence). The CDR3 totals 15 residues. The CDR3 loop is CASSSPSLRDYEQYF. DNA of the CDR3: TGTGCCAGCAGTTCTCCTAGCCTACGGGACTACGAGCAGTACTTC.

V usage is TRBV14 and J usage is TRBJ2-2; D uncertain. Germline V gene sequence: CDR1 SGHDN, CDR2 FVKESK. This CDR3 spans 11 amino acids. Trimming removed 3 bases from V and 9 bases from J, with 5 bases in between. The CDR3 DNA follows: TGTGCCAGCAGCCAGTCCCGGGAGCTGTTTTTT. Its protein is CASSQSRELFF.

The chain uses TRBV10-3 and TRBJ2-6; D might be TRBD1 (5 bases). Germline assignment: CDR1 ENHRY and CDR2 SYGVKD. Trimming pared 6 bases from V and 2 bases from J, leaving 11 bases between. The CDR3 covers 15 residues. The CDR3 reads CAISKGVAGANVLTF. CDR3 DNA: TGTGCCATCAGCAAAGGGGTAGCTGGGGCCAACGTCCTGACTTTC.

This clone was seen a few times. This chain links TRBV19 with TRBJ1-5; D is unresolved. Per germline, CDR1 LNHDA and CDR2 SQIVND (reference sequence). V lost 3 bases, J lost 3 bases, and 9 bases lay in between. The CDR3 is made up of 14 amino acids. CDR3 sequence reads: CASSISLYNQPQHF. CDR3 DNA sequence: TGTGCCAGTAGTATCTCCCTGTACAATCAGCCCCAGCATTTT. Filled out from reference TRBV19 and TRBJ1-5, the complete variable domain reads DGGITQSPKYLFRKEGQNVTLSCEQNLNHDAMYWYRQDPGQGLRLIYYSQIVNDFQKGDIAEGYSVSREKKESFPLTVTSAQKNPTAFYLCASSISLYNQPQHFGDGTRLSIL.